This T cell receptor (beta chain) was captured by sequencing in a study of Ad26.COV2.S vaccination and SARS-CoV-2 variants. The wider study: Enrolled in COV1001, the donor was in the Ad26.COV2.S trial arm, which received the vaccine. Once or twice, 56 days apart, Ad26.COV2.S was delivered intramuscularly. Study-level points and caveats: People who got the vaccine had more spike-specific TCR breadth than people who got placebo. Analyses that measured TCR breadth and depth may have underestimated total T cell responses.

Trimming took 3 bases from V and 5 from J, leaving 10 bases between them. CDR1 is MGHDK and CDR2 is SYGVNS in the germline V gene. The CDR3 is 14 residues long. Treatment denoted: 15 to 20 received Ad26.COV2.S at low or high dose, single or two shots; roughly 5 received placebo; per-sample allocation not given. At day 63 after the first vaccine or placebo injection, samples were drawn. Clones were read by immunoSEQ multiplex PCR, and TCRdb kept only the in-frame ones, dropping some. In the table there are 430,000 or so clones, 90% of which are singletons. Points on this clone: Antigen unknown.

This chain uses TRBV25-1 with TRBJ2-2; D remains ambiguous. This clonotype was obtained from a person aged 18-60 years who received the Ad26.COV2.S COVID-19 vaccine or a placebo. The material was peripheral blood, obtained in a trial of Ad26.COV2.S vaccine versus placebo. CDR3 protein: CASSDPLGTGELFF. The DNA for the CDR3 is TGTGCCAGCAGTGACCCCCTGGGGACCGGGGAGCTGTTTTTT.